The 28 T cell receptor beta chains listed next were all sequenced from one sample in a study of T cells after yellow fever vaccination. TCRdb fed the 5' RACE reads into MiXCR, producing one record per CDR3 protein. Counted here are some 260,000 distinct CDR3 sequences, about 5.2% occurring once; the ten biggest clones make up 3% to 4%. Sequencing used CD4+ T cells sorted from PBMCs, obtained on the day of the yellow fever booster vaccination. The receptors come from a man aged 18 to 35 who received the YFV17D yellow fever vaccine.

The chain has TRBV28 and TRBJ1-5; D not certain. V lost 3 bases to trimming and J lost 7 bases, with 10 bases between them. This CDR3 is 13 amino acids long. CDR1 and CDR2 from the germline V gene are MDHEN and SYDVKM. The DNA for the CDR3 is TGTGCCAGCAGTTTTAGCAGTCCGCAGCCCCAGCATTTT. This translates into CASSFSSPQPQHF.

This clonotype was observed a few times. This chain uses TRBV4-2 with TRBJ2-1, with TRBD1 identical over 9 bases. With 0 bases clipped from V and 6 bases from J, the junction kept 6 bases outside the gene matches. The CDR3 runs 16 residues. CDR1 and CDR2 from the germline V gene are LGHNA and YNFKEQ. The CDR3 sequence is CASSQEDRGGSNEQFF. The CDR3 nucleotides read TGTGCCAGCAGCCAAGAGGACAGGGGAGGGAGCAATGAGCAGTTCTTC.

The chain employs TRBV7-3 and TRBJ1-1; D uncertain. V was cut by 1 base and J by 4 bases, with 16 bases left in between. There are 16 residues in the CDR3. The germline gives CDR1 SGHTA, CDR2 FQGTGA. The CDR3 is CASSLNQPGRATEAFF. The DNA for the CDR3 is TGTGCCAGCAGCTTAAATCAGCCGGGTCGGGCCACTGAAGCTTTCTTT.

This clonotype was detected a few times. The chain employs TRBV19 and TRBJ1-1; D is perhaps TRBD1 (5 bases). The CDR3 length is 12 residues. The V gene lost 4 bases and the J gene lost 5 bases, with 8 bases spanning the gap. The germline CDR1 and CDR2 sequences are LNHDA and SQIVND (reference sequence). The CDR3 DNA is TGTGCCAGTAGTAGCAGGGCAACTGAAGCTTTCTTT. Its translation: CASSSRATEAFF.

This clonotype has ten or more counts. The gene calls are TRBV7-2 and TRBJ2-2, with 8 bases that match TRBD2. The CDR3 consists of 13 residues. V lost 5 bases, J lost 11 bases, and 7 bases stayed unmatched. CDR1 and CDR2 from the germline V gene are SGHTA and FQGNSA. The CDR3 DNA reads TGTGCCAGCAGCCGACTCTTAGCGGGAGAGCTGTTTTTT. Amino acids: CASSRLLAGELFF.

The chain employs TRBV5-1 and TRBJ2-3; TRBD1 aligns across 8 bases. After removal of 0 bases from V and 4 bases from J, the junction contained 7 bases not matched to a gene. CDR1 is SGHRS, CDR2 YFSETQ, per germline. The length of the CDR3 is 16 residues. In nucleotides, the CDR3 is TGCGCCAGCAGCTTGGATGGCAGGGGGCGCGCAGATACGCAGTATTTT. This codes for CASSLDGRGRADTQYF.

This clonotype has ten or more counts. In DNA, the CDR3 is TGCGCCAGCAGCCCATCAGGGGGGGACTATGGCTACACCTTC. It yields the protein CASSPSGGDYGYTF. The chain couples TRBV5-1 to TRBJ1-2; TRBD1 agrees at 7 bases. From germline, CDR1 is SGHRS and CDR2 YFSETQ. J gave up 3 bases and V 4 bases, and 6 bases lay outside the gene matches. The CDR3 sequence is 14 residues long.

This clonotype was detected only a few times. Here the CDR3 DNA reads TGTGCCAGCACCTTCACCGGGCAACAGGGAGAGACCCAGTACTTC. Residues: CASTFTGQQGETQYF. V gene TRBV12-3 or TRBV12-4 combines with J gene TRBJ2-5, with D tentatively TRBD1 (6 bases). V gave up 7 bases and J gave up 4 bases, with 19 bases separating them. The CDR3 length is 15 residues.

This clonotype occurred a few times. J is TRBJ1-2 and V is TRBV12-3 or TRBV12-4; D is perhaps TRBD1 (6 bases). The CDR3 extends over 12 amino acids. The V and J ends lost 5 bases and 8 bases respectively, with 12 bases between them. In DNA, the CDR3 is TGTGCCAGCAGTCCAGGGGTAATAGGCTACACCTTC. Protein: CASSPGVIGYTF.

This clonotype was counted ten times or more. The rearrangement uses TRBV7-9 and TRBJ1-5; weak D call: TRBD1 (5 bases). Germline loops: CDR1 SEHNR, CDR2 FQNEAQ (reference sequence). This CDR3 has 14 residues. V dropped 5 bases and J dropped 3 bases, with 11 bases sitting between them. CDR3 bases: TGTGCCAGCAGCCCAGACAGCTTCAATCAGCCCCAGCATTTT. Translation: CASSPDSFNQPQHF.

This clonotype was seen repeatedly, ten times or more. V gene TRBV7-3 combines with J gene TRBJ1-1, with no clear D. Trimming removed 5 bases at V and 10 bases at J, with 23 bases between. The CDR3 has 15 amino acids. CDR1 SGHTA and CDR2 FQGTGA come from the germline V gene. CDR3 protein: CASSPDGKVGRRAFF. CDR3 nucleotides: TGTGCCAGCAGCCCAGACGGGAAAGTGGGGAGGCGAGCTTTCTTT.

The chain combines TRBV5-1 with TRBJ2-7; the match to TRBD1 covers 9 bases. The CDR3 consists of 16 residues. CDR1 SGHRS and CDR2 YFSETQ come from the germline V gene. V gave up 5 bases and J gave up 3 bases; unmatched junction bases: 12. The chain's CDR3 is CASSRGGGQGLYEQYF. The CDR3 nucleotides are TGCGCCAGCAGTCGGGGAGGGGGACAGGGTCTCTACGAGCAGTACTTC.

This chain uses TRBV6-5 with TRBJ2-7, with D unresolved. V gave up 7 bases and J gave up 1 base, with 17 bases separating them. The CDR3 loop spans 15 amino acids. The germline gives CDR1 MNHEY, CDR2 SVGAGI. The CDR3 bases are TGTGCCAGCAATAGGGTGGCAGGAAATTCCTACGAGCAGTACTTC. Encoded protein: CASNRVAGNSYEQYF.

This clonotype has ten or more counts. The rearrangement uses TRBV7-8 and TRBJ2-3, with a weak D call TRBD1 (5 bases). Deletions cut 2 bases from V and 3 bases from J, with 15 bases between. Per the germline V gene, CDR1 is SGHVS and CDR2 is FQNEAQ. The CDR3 runs to 16 residues. The CDR3 nucleotides are TGTGCCAGCAGCTTAAAGTTTTGGCGGACAACAGATACGCAGTATTTT. It specifies CASSLKFWRTTDTQYF.

The table lists this clonotype with a few counts. This chain uses TRBV20-1 with TRBJ1-2; D ambiguous. Germline CDR1 DFQATT, CDR2 SNEGSKA (reference sequence). This CDR3 contains 13 residues. Trimming shortened V by 0 bases and J by 8 bases, and 13 bases separated the two germline ends. CDR3 bases: TGCAGTGCTAGAGATGCGGTGGGTCCGGGCTACACCTTC. Amino acids: CSARDAVGPGYTF.

The V and J genes are TRBV30 and TRBJ2-4; D is unclear. Germline V CDR1 and CDR2: GTSNPN, SVGIG (reference sequence). The V and J ends lost 2 bases and 0 bases respectively, with 5 bases between them. The CDR3 runs to 13 residues. CDR3 amino acids: CAWSRLAKNIQYF. CDR3 DNA sequence: TGTGCCTGGAGTCGGCTAGCCAAAAACATTCAGTACTTC.

In its sample, this clonotype was seen a few times. The chain uses TRBV28 and TRBJ1-5; the D is unclear. CDR1 and CDR2 from the germline V gene are MDHEN and SYDVKM. CDR3 length: 12 amino acids. V shed 11 bases and J shed 6 bases, with 14 bases lying between them. The CDR3 protein is CALGRVSQPQHF. For the CDR3, the DNA is TGTGCCCTTGGGAGAGTCTCTCAGCCCCAGCATTTT.

This clonotype was seen a few times. V is TRBV9 and J is TRBJ2-6; no definite D call. The CDR3 length is 15 residues. From germline, CDR1 is SGDLS and CDR2 YYNGEE. V was clipped by 4 bases and J by 2 bases, with 10 bases between them. Written as DNA, the CDR3 is TGTGCCAGCAGCACGGACCGGACTGGGGCCAACGTCCTGACTTTC. It is translated as CASSTDRTGANVLTF.

Many counts were recorded for this clonotype. The chain uses TRBV28 and TRBJ1-1; 8 bases map to TRBD1. The CDR3 extends over 16 amino acids. J lost 0 bases, V lost 8 bases, and 11 bases had no gene match. Germline loops: CDR1 MDHEN, CDR2 SYDVKM. This chain's CDR3 is CASPRDRLVMNTEAFF. The CDR3 nucleotides are TGTGCCAGCCCCCGGGACAGGCTCGTTATGAACACTGAAGCTTTCTTT. Full variable domain (rest looked up from reference TRBV28 and TRBJ1-1): DVKVTQSSRYLVKRTGEKVFLECVQDMDHENMFWYRQDPGLGLRLIYFSYDVKMKEKGDIPEGYSVSREKKERFSLILESASTNQTSMYLCASPRDRLVMNTEAFFGQGTRLTVV.

V is TRBV5-4 and J is TRBJ1-1; the D gene is possibly TRBD1 (6 bases). This CDR3 has 14 residues. The V end was cut by 4 bases, the J end by 2 bases, with 12 bases between. The germline V gene encodes CDR1 SGHNT and CDR2 YYREEE (reference sequence). CDR3 loop: CASSLKGQNTEAFF. CDR3 bases: TGTGCCAGCAGCCTCAAGGGACAAAACACTGAAGCTTTCTTT.

In its sample, this clonotype was seen a few times. The chain uses TRBV3-1 and TRBJ2-5; tentative D call: TRBD1 (5 bases). Trimming pared 3 bases from V and 5 bases from J, leaving 16 bases between. This CDR3 has 15 amino acids. Germline values: CDR1 LGHDT, CDR2 YNNKEL (reference sequence). The CDR3 bases are TGTGCCAGCAGCCAGAGTCCAGGGCCACGGGAGACCCAGTACTTC. This translates into CASSQSPGPRETQYF.

The chain is built from TRBV12-3 or TRBV12-4 and TRBJ1-2, with 9 bases identical to TRBD1. CDR3 size: 15 residues. V lost 6 bases, J lost 4 bases, and 9 bases stayed unmatched. The CDR3, as DNA: TGTGCCAGCAGGCCTACCGGGACAGGGAGCTATGGCTACACCTTC. Its translation: CASRPTGTGSYGYTF.

This clonotype turned up a few times. The V call is TRBV4-3, the J call TRBJ1-1; unclear D gene. Germline lookup yields CDR1 LGHNA and CDR2 YSLEER. CDR3 size: 15 residues. V lost 4 bases and J lost 11, with 23 bases in between. The CDR3 region has the DNA TGCGCCAGCAGCCGACGGGCGGGTGGGGATGGCTCGGCTTTCTTT. This sequence encodes CASSRRAGGDGSAFF.

This clonotype was observed a few times. Sequence at one end of the junction differs from germline and may be a read error. The chain combines TRBV7-9 with TRBJ2-3, with 9 bases lining up with TRBD1. This CDR3 is 15 amino acids long. The germline gives CDR1 SEHNR, CDR2 FQNEAQ (reference sequence). As DNA, the CDR3 is TGTGCCGGCAGCACGTGGGGGACAGGGACCAATACGCAGTATTTT. Translation: CAGSTWGTGTNTQYF.

This clonotype was found many times. The chain has TRBV12-3 or TRBV12-4 and TRBJ2-7; a weak D match, TRBD2 (6 bases). V lost 8 bases and J lost 2, with 10 bases in between. The CDR3 length is 12 residues. CDR3 protein: CASVGRTYEQYF. CDR3 bases: TGTGCCAGCGTAGGGAGGACCTACGAGCAGTACTTC.

This chain connects TRBV3-1 to TRBJ2-3; weak D call: TRBD2 (5 bases). From germline, CDR1 is LGHDT and CDR2 YNNKEL (reference sequence). The V end was cut by 7 bases, the J end by 3 bases, with 20 bases between. The CDR3 has 16 residues. The CDR3 here is CASTSRGYSGTDTQYF. As DNA, the CDR3 is TGTGCCAGCACTTCCAGAGGCTATTCGGGAACAGATACGCAGTATTTT.

The chain recombines TRBV14 with TRBJ1-1; D unclear. CDR3 size: 14 residues. Trimming pared 1 base from V and 9 bases from J, leaving 15 bases between. Germline V CDR1 and CDR2: SGHDN, FVKESK. The CDR3 nucleotides read TGTGCCAGCAGCCAAGGAGGTAGAAGCGCGAAAGCTTTCTTT. This sequence encodes CASSQGGRSAKAFF.

A few counts support this clonotype. The chain has TRBV20-1 and TRBJ2-1; 8 bases match TRBD2. Germline V gene sequence: CDR1 DFQATT, CDR2 SNEGSKA (reference sequence). CDR3 length: 14 amino acids. The ends lost 5 bases at V and 8 bases at J; junction bases unmatched: 11. The CDR3 nucleotides read TGCAGTGCTTGTTGGGCGGGGGGTCAGGATGAGCAGTTCTTC. Its translation is CSACWAGGQDEQFF.